These 8 T cell receptor beta chains were sequenced from one sample in a study of immune evolution from preneoplasia to lung adenocarcinoma. Sequencing was performed with immunoSEQ multiplex PCR; in TCRdb, only in-frame clones are kept and a portion is missing. The table has several thousand clones, about 80% seen once. The specimen sequenced was FFPE invasive lung adenocarcinoma tissue. The origin of the receptors is a person aged 65-85 years with invasive lung adenocarcinoma.

This rearrangement joins TRBV19 to TRBJ2-3; 7 nucleotides line up with TRBD1. With 9 bases clipped from V and 1 base from J, the junction kept 10 bases outside the gene matches. CDR1 and CDR2 (germline): LNHDA, SQIVND (reference sequence). CDR3 length equals 15 residues. In nucleotides, the CDR3 is TGTGCCAGCCGTAAAACAGGGGTTGGCACAGATACGCAGTATTTT. Translation gives CASRKTGVGTDTQYF.

This rearrangement joins TRBV5-4 to TRBJ2-3; tentatively, D is TRBD1 or TRBD2 (5 bases each). V was clipped by 0 bases and J by 1 base, with 9 bases between them. CDR3 length: 15 residues. Germline V gene data show CDR1 as SGHNT and CDR2 as YYREEE (reference sequence). The CDR3 reads CASSLAGPGTDTQYF. Here the CDR3 DNA reads TGTGCCAGCAGCTTGGCGGGACCAGGCACAGATACGCAGTATTTT.

This clone turned up a few times. The J gene is TRBJ2-7, the V gene TRBV29-1; maybe TRBD2 (5 bases). V gave up 7 bases and J gave up 9 bases, with 25 bases separating them. CDR1 is SQVTM, CDR2 ANQGSEA, per germline. The CDR3 loop spans 14 amino acids. Written as DNA, the CDR3 is TGCAGCGCCCGCCTTTATACAGCCGGCGGGCGGCAGTACTTC. Translating it yields CSARLYTAGGRQYF.

V and J are TRBV18 and TRBJ2-5; D may match TRBD1 or TRBD2 (5 bases each). There are 13 residues in the CDR3. Looked up from germline, CDR1 is KGHSH and CDR2 is LQKENI. V lost 5 bases, J lost 0 bases, and 7 bases lay in between. CDR3 sequence: CASSWGHQETQYF. For the CDR3, the DNA is TGTGCCAGCTCATGGGGACACCAAGAGACCCAGTACTTC.

In its sample, this clone was seen a few times. J is TRBJ2-1 and V is TRBV10-2, with TRBD1 identical over 8 bases. The CDR3 is 14 residues long. The junction had 9 bases not matched to a gene; V was cut back by 6 bases and J by 8 bases. The germline V gene has CDR1 WSHSY and CDR2 SAAADI. The chain's CDR3 is CASRSDRGLDEQFF. CDR3 bases: TGCGCCAGCAGAAGCGACAGGGGTCTGGATGAGCAGTTCTTC.

This chain uses TRBV14 with TRBJ2-4; 9 nucleotides line up with TRBD2. The CDR3 spans 16 residues. The germline V gene encodes CDR1 SGHDN and CDR2 FVKESK. V shed 3 bases and J 0 bases; nucleotides not matched to a gene: 3. This CDR3 reads CASSQTSGPAKNIQYF. In DNA, the CDR3 is TGTGCCAGCAGCCAGACTAGCGGTCCAGCCAAAAACATTCAGTACTTC.

The rearrangement uses TRBV7-3 and TRBJ2-7, with unresolved D. This CDR3 has 15 residues. V lost 9 bases to trimming and J lost 3 bases, with 21 bases between them. From germline, CDR1 is SGHTA and CDR2 FQGTGA. CDR3 DNA: TGTGCCAGACCAGGCGAGCTCGTCTCTAACTACGAGCAGTACTTC. Translated, it gives CARPGELVSNYEQYF.

This chain connects TRBV10-2 to TRBJ2-1; D is unclear. This CDR3 region has 13 residues. V was shortened by 5 bases and J by 2 bases, with 7 bases between the two germline ends. Germline V CDR1 and CDR2: WSHSY, SAAADI. The CDR3 loop reads CASSTEAYNEQFF. Here the CDR3 DNA reads TGCGCCAGCAGTACCGAAGCCTACAATGAGCAGTTCTTC.